The source of this T cell receptor beta chain is a study of T cells in Graves' hyperthyroidism and ophthalmopathy. In germline, CDR1 is SEHNR, CDR2 FQNEAQ (reference sequence). The CDR3 length is 13 residues. Trimming removed 5 bases at V and 6 bases at J, with 14 bases between. This clonotype was found many times. Amplified TCR beta CDR3 regions derived from RNA transcripts. In the first-round RT-PCR of the TCR CDR3, the HTBI primer set was used. MiXCR, applied by TCRdb to the multiplex PCR reads, yields one record per CDR3 protein. The sample comprises 250,000 to 300,000 distinct CDR3 sequences, about 17% of which are singletons, and about 50% rests with the top ten.

This clonotype originated in a woman aged 55-70 years with Graves' ophthalmopathy. The specimen sequenced was blood. This rearrangement joins TRBV7-9 to TRBJ2-7; TRBD1 is a possible D gene (6 bases). CDR3 DNA: TGTGCCAGCAGCCCACGGACAGATGGCGAGCAGTACTTC. It yields the protein CASSPRTDGEQYF.